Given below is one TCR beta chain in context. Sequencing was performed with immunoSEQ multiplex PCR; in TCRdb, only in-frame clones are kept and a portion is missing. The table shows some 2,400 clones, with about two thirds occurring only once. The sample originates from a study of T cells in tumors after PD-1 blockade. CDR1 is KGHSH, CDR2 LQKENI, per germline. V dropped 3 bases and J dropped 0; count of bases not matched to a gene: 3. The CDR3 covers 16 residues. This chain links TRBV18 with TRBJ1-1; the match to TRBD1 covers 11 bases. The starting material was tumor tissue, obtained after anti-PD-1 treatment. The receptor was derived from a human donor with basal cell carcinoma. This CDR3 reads CASSPGTGGMNTEAFF. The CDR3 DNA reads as TGTGCCAGCTCACCTGGGACAGGGGGAATGAACACTGAAGCTTTCTTT.